Listed here are 18 T cell receptor beta chains from one sample, sequenced in a study of a mutant IDH1 vaccine in newly diagnosed glioma. Repertoires were generated with immunoSEQ multiplex PCR, while TCRdb's copy carries only in-frame clones and drops some. The data show tens of thousands of clones, approximately 80% seen once. Noted time point: week 35, safety follow-up. Every vaccination contained 300 ug of the mutant IDH1 20-mer peptide and was paired with topical imiquimod. What these receptors recognize is not known. The material sequenced was PBMCs, taken from a glioma patient whose treatment included an IDH1 peptide vaccine. These receptors all stem from a man aged 25-45 years with glioma.

This clone was detected once. In nucleotides, the CDR3 is TGCGCCAGCAGGGACAGCTCCTATAATTCACCCCTCCACTTT. It encodes CASRDSSYNSPLHF. V gene TRBV10-1 combines with J gene TRBJ1-6, with TRBD1 as a possible D gene (6 bases). From germline, CDR1 is WNHNN and CDR2 SYGVQD (reference sequence). This CDR3 region has 14 residues. V lost 6 bases and J 0 bases, leaving 6 bases between the germline ends.

V is TRBV7-6 and J is TRBJ1-1; 7 bases line up with TRBD1. The V gene's germline CDR1 is SGHVS and CDR2 FNYEAQ. The CDR3 is 16 amino acids. Trimming took 0 bases from V and 4 from J; bases not matched to a gene: 8. The CDR3 DNA reads TGTGCCAGCAGCTTAGCGTTAGGGGGCAGAGGCACTGAAGCTTTCTTT. Amino acid sequence: CASSLALGGRGTEAFF. The full variable domain, rest sourced from reference TRBV7-6 and TRBJ1-1, is GAGVSQSPRYKVTKRGQDVALRCDPISGHVSLYWYRQALGQGPEFLTYFNYEAQQDKSGLPNDRFSAERPEGSISTLTIQRTEQRDSAMYRCASSLALGGRGTEAFFGQGTRLTVV.

The CDR3, as DNA: TGTGCCAGCTCACCACCGGTTTCAGTCCTAAGGTCTACGGCTTTCTTT. It encodes CASSPPVSVLRSTAFF. The chain recombines TRBV18 with TRBJ1-1; D is unclear. Trimming cost V 0 bases and J 11 bases, with 22 bases left between them. This CDR3 contains 16 residues. CDR1 is KGHSH and CDR2 is LQKENI in the germline V gene.

The genes are TRBV30 and TRBJ1-6; D gene unclear. V was pared by 2 bases and J by 7 bases, with 12 bases between. The CDR3 extends over 14 amino acids. CDR1 and CDR2 from the germline V gene are GTSNPN and SVGIG (reference sequence). In nucleotides, the CDR3 is TGTGCCTGGAGTAATAAAGATTTCAATTCACCCCTCCACTTT. It translates to CAWSNKDFNSPLHF.

This chain connects TRBV7-5 to TRBJ2-3; TRBD2 was called by the table and not checked on the DNA. TRBV7-5 has pseudogene status. CDR3 length: 14 residues. The CDR3 coding sequence is TGTGTCAGAAGCTCCCTCGGGGCGCGGGGTACGCAGTATTTT. This sequence encodes CVRSSLGARGTQYF.

This clone came up once. The CDR3 nucleotides read TGTGCCAGCAGCACAGAACAAGAGACCCAGTACTTC. It encodes CASSTEQETQYF. This chain uses TRBV2 with TRBJ2-5; no clear D gene. This CDR3 contains 12 residues. Germline values: CDR1 SNHLY, CDR2 FYNNEI. The V end lost 6 bases, the J end lost 2 bases, and 7 bases lay between the germline ends.

The chain recombines TRBV6-4 with TRBJ1-5; D possibly corresponds to TRBD1 (6 bases). CDR1 MRHNA and CDR2 SNTAGT come from the germline V gene. There are 11 residues in the CDR3. The V end was cut by 10 bases, the J end by 5 bases, with 9 bases between. CDR3 sequence reads: CATGQHQPQHF. The CDR3 DNA reads as TGTGCCACCGGACAGCATCAGCCCCAGCATTTT.

The chain couples TRBV19 to TRBJ2-3; D not resolved. The CDR3 has 14 amino acids. V was cut by 11 bases and J by 2 bases, with 17 bases left in between. Germline V CDR1 and CDR2: LNHDA, SQIVND (reference sequence). CDR3 sequence reads: CASKQERLTDTQYF. Here the CDR3 DNA reads TGTGCCTCAAAGCAGGAGAGACTCACAGATACGCAGTATTTT.

CDR3 sequence reads: CASSQTWTGGSYEQYF. DNA for the CDR3: TGCGCCAGCAGCCAAACTTGGACAGGGGGAAGCTACGAGCAGTACTTC. V usage is TRBV4-1 and J usage is TRBJ2-7; 10 nucleotides match TRBD1. The CDR3 extends over 16 amino acids. After removal of 2 bases from V and 3 bases from J, the junction contained 7 bases not matched to a gene. Germline CDR1 is MGHRA and CDR2 is YSYEKL.

This chain joins TRBV6-5 and TRBJ1-5; 11 bases are shared with TRBD1. The CDR3 spans 14 residues. Germline trimming cut 5 bases from V and 3 bases from J; bases unmatched to any gene: 0. The V gene's germline CDR1 is MNHEY and CDR2 SVGAGI. The CDR3 DNA reads TGTGCCAGCAGTGGACAGGGGGCCAATCAGCCCCAGCATTTT. The encoded protein is CASSGQGANQPQHF.

The chain is built from TRBV15 and TRBJ1-2; D may be TRBD1 (5 bases). CDR3 length: 16 residues. Per germline, CDR1 LNHNV and CDR2 YYDKDF (reference sequence). The ends were cut back, 1 base at V and 3 bases at J, with 15 bases in the middle. CDR3 DNA: TGTGCCACCAGCAGAGTTTTTGCAGGGCGTGACTATGGCTACACCTTC. Residues: CATSRVFAGRDYGYTF.

This chain connects TRBV7-9 to TRBJ1-2; the D is unclear. Per the germline V gene, CDR1 is SEHNR and CDR2 is FQNEAQ (reference sequence). Trimming removed 5 bases from V and 1 base from J, with 5 bases in between. The length of the CDR3 is 12 residues. DNA for the CDR3: TGTGCCAGCAGCCCGAGTAACTATGGCTACACCTTC. Translating it yields CASSPSNYGYTF.

The J gene is TRBJ1-5, the V gene TRBV18; 8 positions agree with TRBD1. After removal of 3 bases from V and 1 base from J, the junction contained 11 bases not matched to a gene. CDR1 and CDR2 from the germline V gene are KGHSH and LQKENI. The CDR3 is 18 amino acids. CDR3 protein: CASSPGQGAFRSNQPQHF. The CDR3 DNA follows: TGTGCCAGCTCACCGGGGCAGGGGGCCTTCAGAAGCAATCAGCCCCAGCATTTT.

The chain employs TRBV4-1 and TRBJ2-5; no clear D. The last part of the DNA fits TRBJ2-7 better; the J call may be wrong. There are 16 residues in the CDR3. Per germline, CDR1 MGHRA and CDR2 YSYEKL. Here the CDR3 reads CASSQVRVLQSYEQYF. The CDR3 DNA is TGCGCCAGCAGCCAGGTCCGGGTCCTACAATCCTACGAGCAGTACTTC.

The V and J genes are TRBV19 and TRBJ2-7, with 8 bases matching TRBD1. This CDR3 region has 13 residues. With V trimmed by 3 bases and J by 2 bases, 0 bases remained unmatched. Germline V gives CDR1 LNHDA, CDR2 SQIVND (reference sequence). The CDR3 protein is CASSMTGAYEQYF. CDR3 DNA sequence: TGTGCCAGTAGTATGACAGGGGCCTACGAGCAGTACTTC.

This clone has just one count. V gene TRBV4-1 combines with J gene TRBJ2-7; TRBD2 matches 8 bases. The CDR3 runs to 15 residues. The ends lost 3 bases at V and 6 bases at J; junction bases unmatched: 10. CDR1 is MGHRA, CDR2 YSYEKL, per germline. CDR3 residues: CASSQAGTSRAEQYF. CDR3 DNA: TGCGCCAGCAGCCAGGCCGGGACTAGTAGAGCCGAGCAGTACTTC.

The gene calls are TRBV27 and TRBJ2-3; the D call may be TRBD1 or TRBD2 (5 bases each). Trimming took 0 bases from V and 1 from J, leaving 11 bases between them. Per germline, CDR1 MNHEY and CDR2 SMNVEV (reference sequence). The CDR3 has 16 residues. The DNA for the CDR3 is TGTGCCAGCAGTTTATCGGGGGTTGGGGGCACAGATACGCAGTATTTT. Translation gives CASSLSGVGGTDTQYF.

This clone has only one observation. This chain links TRBV30 with TRBJ2-3; 10 nucleotides match TRBD2. The CDR3 covers 14 residues. Per germline, CDR1 GTSNPN and CDR2 SVGIG (reference sequence). The trim removed 5 bases at V and 2 bases at J, leaving 4 bases unmatched. CDR3 bases: TGTGCCTGGGATCTAGCGGGGGACACAGATACGCAGTATTTT. Protein sequence: CAWDLAGDTDTQYF.